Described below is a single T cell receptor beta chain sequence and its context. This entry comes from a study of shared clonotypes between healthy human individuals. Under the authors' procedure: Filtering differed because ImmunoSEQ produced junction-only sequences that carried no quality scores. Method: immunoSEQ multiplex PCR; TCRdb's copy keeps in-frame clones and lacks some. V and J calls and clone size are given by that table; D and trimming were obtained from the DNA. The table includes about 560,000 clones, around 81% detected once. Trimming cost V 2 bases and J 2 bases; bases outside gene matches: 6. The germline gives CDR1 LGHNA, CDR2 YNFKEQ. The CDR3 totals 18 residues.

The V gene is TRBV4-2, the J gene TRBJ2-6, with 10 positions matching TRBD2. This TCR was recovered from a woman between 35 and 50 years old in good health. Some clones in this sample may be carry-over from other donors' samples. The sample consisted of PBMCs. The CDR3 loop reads CASSQPGTSVPGANVLTF. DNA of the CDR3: TGTGCCAGCAGCCAACCCGGGACTAGCGTCCCTGGGGCCAACGTCCTGACTTTC.